The 3 T cell receptor beta chains reported below all come from one sample, sequenced in a study of shared clonotypes between healthy human individuals. Generated by immunoSEQ multiplex PCR, the TCRdb table keeps only in-frame clones and is missing some. The top ten clones hold roughly 0.1% of a sample with about 590,000 clones, 95% of them seen once. Only CD45RO-negative cells positively selected for CCR7 counted as naive CD8 cells, so terminally differentiated effector memory CD45RA+ cells were excluded. The material sequenced was naive CD8+ T cells sorted from blood. These TCRs come from a woman aged 30 to 39 in good health.

The chain uses TRBV11-2 and TRBJ2-3; 9 bases align to TRBD2. The CDR3 consists of 15 residues. The germline gives CDR1 SGHAT, CDR2 FQNNGV. V was pared by 3 bases and J by 3 bases, with 4 bases of the junction left unmatched. The CDR3 here is CASSLRAGGTDTQYF. CDR3 nucleotides: TGTGCCAGCAGCTTGAGAGCGGGAGGTACAGATACGCAGTATTTT.

V gene TRBV4-1 combines with J gene TRBJ2-3; 11 bases agree with TRBD2. The CDR3 contains 21 residues. The V and J ends lost 1 base and 4 bases, in that order; junction bases with no gene match: 19. The germline V gene encodes CDR1 MGHRA and CDR2 YSYEKL. CDR3 amino acids: CASSQGSGVAGGPGEADTQYF. The CDR3 coding sequence is TGCGCCAGCAGCCAAGGGTCTGGGGTAGCGGGAGGGCCTGGGGAAGCAGATACGCAGTATTTT.

This clone occurred once. This sequence joins TRBV28 and TRBJ2-5, with D maybe TRBD2 (5 bases). The V and J ends lost 7 bases and 3 bases respectively, with 15 bases between them. Germline CDR1 MDHEN, CDR2 SYDVKM. This CDR3 is built from 14 residues. The CDR3 region has the DNA TGTGCCAGCAAAGATCTAGCAGATAAAGAGACCCAGTACTTC. This encodes CASKDLADKETQYF.